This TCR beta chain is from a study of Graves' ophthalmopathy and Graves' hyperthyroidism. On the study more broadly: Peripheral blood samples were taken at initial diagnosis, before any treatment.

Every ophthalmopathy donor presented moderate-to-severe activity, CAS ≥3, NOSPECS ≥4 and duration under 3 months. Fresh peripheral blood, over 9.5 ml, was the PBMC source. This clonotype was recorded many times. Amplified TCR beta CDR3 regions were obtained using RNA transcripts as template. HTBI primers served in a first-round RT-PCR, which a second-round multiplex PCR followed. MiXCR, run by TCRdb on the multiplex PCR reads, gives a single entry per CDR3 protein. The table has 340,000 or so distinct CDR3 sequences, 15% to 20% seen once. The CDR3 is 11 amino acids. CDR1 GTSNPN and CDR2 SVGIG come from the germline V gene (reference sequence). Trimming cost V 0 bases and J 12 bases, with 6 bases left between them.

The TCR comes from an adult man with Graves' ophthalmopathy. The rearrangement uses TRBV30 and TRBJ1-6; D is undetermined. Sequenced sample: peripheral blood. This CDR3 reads CAWSVGEPLHF. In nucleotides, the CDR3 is TGTGCCTGGAGTGTTGGGGAACCCCTCCACTTT.